Sequencing of this TCR beta chain was carried out in a study of blood T cell repertoires in COVID-19 (dated by TCRdb to the early 2020s). Background for the entire study: Samples covering the acute and convalescent phases of COVID-19 were provided by collaborators in the United States, Italy and Spain. The material from the prospective study consisted of cDNA or gDNA derived from T cells, B-cell-depleted T cells, or PBMCs. Deeply sampled blood TCRbeta repertoires from subjects exposed to, actively infected with, or recovered from COVID-19 were included in the dataset. The repertoires were made available in a free public database intended to serve as a resource for research on the immune response to SARS-CoV-2. Samples were obtained from the ongoing ImmuneRACE study (first 160 participants) and from 1,254 subjects provided by 6 global collaborators. Nearly every sample came with metadata listing a de-identified subject ID, COVID-19 status, age in years and sex. Where available, HLA class I and class II types were obtained from metadata supplied by the sample provider rather than from assay-based typing.

The collaborating institutions used their own protocols to collect whole blood in K2EDTA tubes. For TCRbeta analysis, collaborators shipped samples as frozen whole blood, isolated PBMCs, or DNA extracted from either of those sample types. The study at large found these results: Clinical and demographic metadata were provided uncurated, with the amount varying by source and participant.

CDR1 and CDR2 (KGHSH, LQKENI) derive from the germline V gene. V has 1 base trimmed and J has 4 bases trimmed; junction bases matching no gene number 5. The CDR3 runs 15 amino acids, cysteine and phenylalanine included. Only CDR3 DNA is held: 45 bases, read in frame from base 1. TCRbeta CDR3 regions were amplified from genomic DNA by means of the immunoSEQ Assay, a bias-controlled multiplex PCR. Regarding the original processing steps: The number of nucleated cells in each sample was estimated from the amplification of reference gene primers within the assay. Sequence reads were collapsed and filtered to measure the absolute abundance of every unique TCRbeta CDR3 rearrangement. Productive Simpson clonality was computed per sample as the square root of Simpson's diversity index over productive rearrangements. TCRdb stores this immuneACCESS table with in-frame sequences only. Part of the clones is absent; in the studies checked, under half of the shortfall reflects unresolved V genes, and no reason is known for the rest. The D gene and trimming were derived from the DNA, and the V and J assignments and clone size from that table. A total of about 65,000 clones appear in this sample, about 93% of them only once. The ten largest clones take up roughly 3% of the sample.

This clone was detected only once. The antigen it recognizes is unknown. No base-level quality is on record; no much larger clone is a single base apart. The receptor's source is a man between 65 and 85 years old with active COVID-19. The chain uses TRBV18 and TRBJ2-5; a stretch of 8 junction bases matches TRBD1. Input material: peripheral blood. The CDR3 region reads CASSPRTGRGETQYF. The DNA sequence is given as TGTGCCAGCTCACCACGGACAGGGCGTGGAGAGACCCAGTACTTC.